This T cell receptor (beta chain) was identified during a study of CD8 T cells in Susac syndrome. General study results and limits: The study recognized that the number of individuals in its TCR sequencing and HLA analysis was relatively small.

With random hexamers, reverse transcription was performed on about 0.5 to 1 ug of RNA. TCR beta CDR3 was amplified by immunoSEQ multiplex PCR. This amplification extended across 54 Vbeta and 13 Jbeta segments. TCRdb analysed the immunoSEQ multiplex PCR reads with MiXCR anew, one entry per CDR3 protein. This sample carries some 300,000 distinct CDR3 sequences, about 91% of them seen once, and the ten largest clones take 0.18%. The V gene lost 1 base and the J gene lost 1 base, with 11 bases spanning the gap. The CDR3 is made up of 14 amino acids. Germline V gene lookup returns CDR1 GTSNPN and CDR2 SVGIG (reference sequence). Remarks on this clonotype: The antigen is unknown.

The study used treatment-naive patients who had stable or active relapsing-remitting disease as multiple sclerosis controls. The gene calls are TRBV30 and TRBJ2-7, with D possibly matching TRBD1 (6 bases). Material: CD8+ T cells from PBMCs. This sequence originates from a human donor with multiple sclerosis. The CDR3 sequence: CAWSAGTGSYEQYF. The DNA for the CDR3 is TGTGCCTGGAGTGCCGGTACAGGGTCCTACGAGCAGTACTTC.